Presented here are 19 T cell receptor beta chains from one specimen sequenced in a study of blood T cells in healthy people across ages. A sample-barcoded 5' primer and a J-beta primer mix were used in a second PCR of roughly 7 to 12 cycles. In TCRdb, the 5' RACE reads were re-called with MiXCR into one record per CDR3 protein. The sample gives a few hundred thousand distinct CDR3 sequences, about 49% of which show up once; 51% is in the top ten. The sample comprised blood. The receptors originated from a man aged 60-69 years in good health.

The chain links TRBV24-1 to TRBJ2-1; 10 positions match TRBD2. The germline CDR1 and CDR2 sequences are KGHDR and SFDVKD. The trim removed 3 bases at V and 9 bases at J, leaving 10 bases unmatched. There are 16 residues in the CDR3. The CDR3 DNA follows: TGTGCCACCAGTGATCAACAAGCGGGAGGGATTCGTGAGCAGTTCTTC. Residues: CATSDQQAGGIREQFF.

This chain uses TRBV2 with TRBJ1-2, with a weak D call TRBD1 (6 bases). The V end lost 2 bases, the J end lost 3 bases, and 16 bases lay between the germline ends. Germline V CDR1 and CDR2: SNHLY, FYNNEI. The CDR3 runs to 16 residues. CDR3 DNA: TGTGCCAGCAGTGAATCGAGGACAGCTTCCCACTATGGCTACACCTTC. Translating it yields CASSESRTASHYGYTF.

This clonotype is a singleton in its sample. The V call is TRBV20-1, the J call TRBJ2-7, with TRBD2 identical over 7 bases. This CDR3 is 14 amino acids long. Trimming removed 3 bases from V and 1 base from J; junction bases left unmatched: 6. Germline V lookup: CDR1 DFQATT, CDR2 SNEGSKA (reference sequence). DNA for the CDR3: TGCAGTGCTAGGGGGGGGGGGGATTCCTACGAGCAGTACTTC. It codes for CSARGGGDSYEQYF.

About this clonotype itself: With a much larger clone just one base away, this may be a read error. This sequence joins TRBV29-1 and TRBJ2-7; TRBD1 agrees at 8 bases. With the DNA end fitting TRBJ2-5 better, the J assignment may be wrong. Germline V gene data show CDR1 as SQVTM and CDR2 as ANQGSEA. CDR3 length: 14 amino acids. The CDR3 protein is CSVDPQGAPGTQYF. For the CDR3, the DNA is TGCAGCGTTGATCCGCAGGGGGCCCCAGGGACCCAGTACTTC.

The rearrangement links TRBV27 to TRBJ1-6; D is ambiguous. This CDR3 is 14 amino acids long. The ends were cut back, 5 bases at V and 6 bases at J, with 11 bases in the middle. The V gene's germline CDR1 is MNHEY and CDR2 SMNVEV (reference sequence). CDR3 in amino acids: CASSPDLGNSPLHF. The CDR3 region has the DNA TGTGCCAGCAGTCCGGACCTGGGTAATTCACCCCTCCACTTT.

The V and J genes are TRBV6-2 or TRBV6-3 and TRBJ1-4, with D tentatively TRBD1 (5 bases). The CDR3 length is 13 residues. The V gene lost 6 bases and the J gene lost 0 bases, with 5 bases spanning the gap. Germline lookup yields CDR1 MNHEY and CDR2 SVGEGT. This CDR3 reads CASRTATNEKLFF. The CDR3 region has the DNA TGTGCCAGCAGGACAGCAACTAATGAAAAACTGTTTTTT.

In the case of this clonotype: The germline gene is not matched at one end of the junction; a read error may be the cause. The chain joins TRBV6-2 or TRBV6-3 to TRBJ1-1; no firm D call. This CDR3 comprises 14 residues. The germline V gene encodes CDR1 MNHEY and CDR2 SVGEGT. CDR3 residues: CACRRSLGGTEAFF. The CDR3 nucleotides are TGTGCCTGCAGACGGAGCCTAGGTGGAACTGAAGCTTTCTTT.

The chain links TRBV20-1 to TRBJ2-3; TRBD1 matches 8 bases. With 7 bases clipped from V and 0 bases from J, the junction kept 6 bases outside the gene matches. This CDR3 contains 14 residues. Germline values: CDR1 DFQATT, CDR2 SNEGSKA (reference sequence). The chain's CDR3 is CSGKWDRSTDTQYF. The CDR3 nucleotides are TGCAGTGGGAAATGGGACAGGAGCACAGATACGCAGTATTTT.

The V gene is TRBV25-1, the J gene TRBJ1-6, with no clear D. Trimming left V 4 bases short and J 7 bases short, with 14 bases between. CDR1 MGHDK and CDR2 SYGVNS come from the germline V gene. The CDR3 extends over 15 amino acids. The CDR3 is CASSGFDGVNSPLHF. The CDR3 DNA reads TGTGCCAGCAGTGGGTTCGATGGCGTAAATTCACCCCTCCACTTT.

The DNA of the CDR3 is TGTGCCAGCAGCTTTGGGACTAGCGACTACGAGCAGTACTTC. Residues: CASSFGTSDYEQYF. V is TRBV3-1 and J is TRBJ2-7, with 10 bases that match TRBD2. CDR1 is LGHDT, CDR2 YNNKEL, per germline (reference sequence). V trimming: 5 bases; J trimming: 3 bases; junction bases outside the gene matches: 4. There are 14 residues in the CDR3.

The chain uses TRBV7-2 and TRBJ2-5; D remains ambiguous. Germline V gene sequence: CDR1 SGHTA, CDR2 FQGNSA. V was pared by 5 bases and J by 0 bases, with 7 bases between. The CDR3 runs 13 residues. CDR3 sequence (DNA): TGTGCCAGCAGCGGGAACCACCAAGAGACCCAGTACTTC. Its translation is CASSGNHQETQYF.

In DNA, the CDR3 is TGTGCCAGCTCACCAGACCCTGACTATGGCTACACCTTC. Its translation: CASSPDPDYGYTF. V gene TRBV18 combines with J gene TRBJ1-2, with unresolved D. Germline loops: CDR1 KGHSH, CDR2 LQKENI. The CDR3 is 13 residues long. V lost 2 bases to trimming and J lost 3 bases, with 7 bases between them.

DNA for the CDR3: TGCAGCGTTATCCCCCGCGACGGGTGGTGGCAGTTCTTC. Translation gives CSVIPRDGWWQFF. The rearrangement joins TRBV29-1 to TRBJ2-1; no reliable D call. Per the germline V gene, CDR1 is SQVTM and CDR2 is ANQGSEA. The CDR3 consists of 13 residues. Trimming took 5 bases from V and 12 from J, leaving 20 bases between them.

The CDR3 protein is CASSLGERNLGETQYF. As DNA, the CDR3 is TGCGCCAGCAGCTTGGGGGAACGGAACCTTGGAGAGACCCAGTACTTC. The V gene is TRBV5-1, the J gene TRBJ2-5, with D unclear. The germline V gene has CDR1 SGHRS and CDR2 YFSETQ. This CDR3 is built from 16 residues. The V end was cut by 0 bases, the J end by 4 bases, with 16 bases between.

This clonotype appeared a single time. This sequence joins TRBV18 and TRBJ2-7; no clear D gene. Germline CDR1 reads KGHSH; CDR2 reads LQKENI. The CDR3 extends over 14 amino acids. V lost 8 bases to trimming and J lost 2 bases, with 16 bases between them. The CDR3 DNA is TGTGCCAGCCGCCCGGGTTGCTTCACCTACGAGCAGTACTTC. Its translation: CASRPGCFTYEQYF. Variable domain in full (rest from reference TRBV18 and TRBJ2-7): NAGVMQNPRHLVRRRGQEARLRCSPMKGHSHVYWYRQLPEEGLKFMVYLQKENIIDESGMPKERFSAEFPKEGPSILRIQQVVRGDSAAYFCASRPGCFTYEQYFGPGTRLTVT.

V usage is TRBV6-5 and J usage is TRBJ1-2; 7 positions match TRBD1. CDR1 MNHEY and CDR2 SVGAGI come from the germline V gene. The CDR3 spans 15 residues. V was clipped by 6 bases and J by 0 bases; unmatched bases: 7. CDR3: CASRKQQGTNYGYTF. The CDR3 bases are TGTGCCAGCAGAAAGCAACAGGGGACTAACTATGGCTACACCTTC.

V gene TRBV12-3 or TRBV12-4 combines with J gene TRBJ1-1, with 7 bases identical to TRBD1. There are 11 residues in the CDR3. V was pared by 5 bases and J by 11 bases, with 5 bases of the junction left unmatched. CDR3 DNA sequence: TGTGCCAGCAGTGGGGACAGACGGGCTTTCTTT. This codes for CASSGDRRAFF.

About this clonotype itself: Mismatch with germline at one junction end may stem from a read error. This chain joins TRBV4-2 and TRBJ1-2; D might be TRBD1 (5 bases). The CDR3 covers 14 residues. CDR1 is LGHNA, CDR2 YNFKEQ, per germline. The CDR3 spells CAGSQDWGGPGYTF. The CDR3 bases are TGTGCCGGCAGCCAAGATTGGGGGGGACCTGGCTACACCTTC.

This clonotype was recorded many times. A read error may account for a junction end that differs from germline. J is TRBJ2-3 and V is TRBV5-1; D remains ambiguous. This CDR3 comprises 12 residues. Germline V CDR1 and CDR2: SGHRS, YFSETQ. In DNA, the CDR3 is TGTGCCAGCAGCTTAACCACAGATACGCAGTATTTT. It encodes CASSLTTDTQYF. The full variable domain, with the rest looked up from reference TRBV5-1 and TRBJ2-3, is KAGVTQTPRYLIKTRGQQVTLSCSPISGHRSVSWYQQTPGQGLQFLFEYFSETQRNKGNFPGRFSGRQFSNSRSEMNVSTLELGDSALYLCASSLTTDTQYFGPGTRLTVL.